This TCR beta chain was recovered during a study of PD-L1 blockade in urothelial cancer. Background on the study: Males with bladder-origin urothelial cancer constituted about nine tenths of the roughly 30 patients. Treatment start was followed by blood analysis at 3 weeks (second dose) and again at 6 weeks. The study's findings and limits: When pretreatment blood TCR clonality was below the median, it predicted better survival.

Described time point: peripheral blood 6 weeks after treatment start. The table lists this clone with a count of one. Its target is not known. Synthetically made TCR analog templates were put into each PCR as spikes. Sequencing used immunoSEQ multiplex PCR; TCRdb keeps in-frame clones, though not all of them. The repertoire holds just over 40,000 clones, with more than 75% as singletons. Here the sequenced sample was PBMCs, taken around atezolizumab (anti-PD-L1) treatment. This TCR was sampled from a man in his 70s with urothelial cancer.

The CDR3 reads CASSFTASGSYEQYF. In DNA form, the CDR3 reads TGTGCCAGCAGCTTCACGGCTAGCGGGAGTTACGAGCAGTACTTC. The chain recombines TRBV7-2 with TRBJ2-7; 10 nucleotides agree with TRBD2. CDR1 is SGHTA, CDR2 FQGNSA, per germline. Trimming took 3 bases from V and 4 from J; bases not matched to a gene: 6. The CDR3 runs 15 residues. Full variable domain (missing parts from reference TRBV7-2 and TRBJ2-7): GAGVSQSPSNKVTEKGKDVELRCDPISGHTALYWYRQSLGQGLEFLIYFQGNSAPDKSGLPSDRFSAERTGGSVSTLTIQRTQQEDSAVYLCASSFTASGSYEQYFGPGTRLTVT.